This section outlines one T cell receptor (beta chain) sequence together with its context. Its antigen is unknown. Treatment defined: about 20 received Ad26.COV2.S at low or high dose, single or two shots; five or six received placebo; per-sample allocation not given. Material that was analyzed had been drawn on day 63 after the first vaccine or placebo injection. The individual, an adult aged 18-55 years, was a donor in Boston. Produced via immunoSEQ multiplex PCR; TCRdb's table is partial and in-frame only. The sample lists 350,000 to 500,000 clones, roughly 90% occurring once. This sample is part of a study of Ad26.COV2.S vaccination and SARS-CoV-2 variants. Study context: Donor got 5x10^10 or 1x10^11 viral particles of Ad26.COV2.S.

Study-wide results and caveats: Recipients given vaccine exceeded placebo recipients in spike-specific TCR breadth.

V was pared by 4 bases and J by 7 bases, with 3 bases of the junction left unmatched. CDR3 length: 12 residues. Germline loops: CDR1 SGHNT, CDR2 YYREEE (reference sequence). The chain links TRBV5-4 to TRBJ1-2; 8 bases map to TRBD1. This TCR was sampled from a person between 18 and 60 years old who received the Ad26.COV2.S COVID-19 vaccine or a placebo. Here the sequenced sample was peripheral blood, taken in a trial of Ad26.COV2.S vaccine versus placebo. The CDR3 is CASSAGQGGYTF. In DNA form, the CDR3 reads TGTGCCAGCAGCGCCGGACAGGGTGGCTACACCTTC.